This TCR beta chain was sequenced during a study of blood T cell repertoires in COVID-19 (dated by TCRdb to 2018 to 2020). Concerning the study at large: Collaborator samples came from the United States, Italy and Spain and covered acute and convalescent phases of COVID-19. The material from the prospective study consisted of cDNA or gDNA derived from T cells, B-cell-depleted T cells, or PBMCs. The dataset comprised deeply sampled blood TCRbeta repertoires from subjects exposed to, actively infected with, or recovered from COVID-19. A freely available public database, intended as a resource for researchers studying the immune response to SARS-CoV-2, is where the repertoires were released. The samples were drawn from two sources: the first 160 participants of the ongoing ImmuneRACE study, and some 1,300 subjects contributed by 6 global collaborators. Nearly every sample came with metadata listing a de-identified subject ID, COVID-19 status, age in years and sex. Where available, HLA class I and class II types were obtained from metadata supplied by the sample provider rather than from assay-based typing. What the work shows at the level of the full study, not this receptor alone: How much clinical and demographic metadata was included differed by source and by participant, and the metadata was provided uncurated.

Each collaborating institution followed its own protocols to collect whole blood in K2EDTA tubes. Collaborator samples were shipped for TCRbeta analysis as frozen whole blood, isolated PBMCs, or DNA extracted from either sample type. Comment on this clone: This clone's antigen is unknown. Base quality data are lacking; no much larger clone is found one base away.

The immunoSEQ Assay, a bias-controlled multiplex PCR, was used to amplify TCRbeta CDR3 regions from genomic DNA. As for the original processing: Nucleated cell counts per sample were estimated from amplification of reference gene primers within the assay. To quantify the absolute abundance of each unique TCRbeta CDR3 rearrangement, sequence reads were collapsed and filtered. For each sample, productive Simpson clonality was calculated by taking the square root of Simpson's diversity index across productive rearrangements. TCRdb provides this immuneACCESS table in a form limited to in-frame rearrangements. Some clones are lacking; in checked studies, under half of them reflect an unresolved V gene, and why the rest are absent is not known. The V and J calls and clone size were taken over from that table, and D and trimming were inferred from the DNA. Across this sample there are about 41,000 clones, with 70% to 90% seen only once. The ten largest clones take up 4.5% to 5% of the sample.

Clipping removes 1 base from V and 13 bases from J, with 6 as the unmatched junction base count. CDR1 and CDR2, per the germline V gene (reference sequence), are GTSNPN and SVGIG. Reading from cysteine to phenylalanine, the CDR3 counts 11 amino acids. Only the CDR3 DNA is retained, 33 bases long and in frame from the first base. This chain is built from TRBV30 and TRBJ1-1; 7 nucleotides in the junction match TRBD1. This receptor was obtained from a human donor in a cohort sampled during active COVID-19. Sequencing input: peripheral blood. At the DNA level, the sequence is TGTGCCTGGAGTGAGGGCAGGGGGAGTTTCTTT. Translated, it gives CAWSEGRGSFF. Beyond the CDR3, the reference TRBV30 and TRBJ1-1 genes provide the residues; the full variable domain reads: SQTIHQWPATLVQPVGSPLSLECTVEGTSNPNLYWYRQAAGRGLQLLFYSVGIGQISSEVPQNLSASRPQDRQFILSSKKLLLSDSGFYLCAWSEGRGSFFGQGTRLTVV.